The rows below give T cell receptor beta chains drawn from one sample of a study of T-cell memory formation after mild COVID-19. TCRdb reanalysed the 5' RACE reads using MiXCR and keeps one entry per CDR3 protein. The table has roughly 130,000 distinct CDR3 sequences, about 16% seen once; the top ten hold roughly 14%. Sequenced material: PBMCs or a T cell subset sorted from them (not recorded which). All receptors derive from an adult woman who had mild COVID-19 (a few samples of this study predate the infection). Cell type and time point are not known. The CDR3 runs from the conserved cysteine through the conserved F or W. A D gene is named only where the DNA matches it firmly. Clone size, where shown, is once, few, many, or a class for clones that have expanded.

NA,TRBV10-3,TRBJ1-2,NA,TGTGCCATCACCGGCCCCAAGTACTATGGCTACACCTTC,CAITGPKYYGYTF
NA,TRBV12-3/TRBV12-4,TRBJ2-5,TRBD2,TGTGCCAGCAAACGGACTAGCGGGGGCGGGGAGACCCAGTACTTC,CASKRTSGGGETQYF
once,TRBV3-1,TRBJ2-7,TRBD2,TGTGCCAGCAGCCGGACTAGCGGGAGCCCCGAGCAGTACTTC,CASSRTSGSPEQYF
few,TRBV7-3,TRBJ2-5,NA,TGTGCCAGCAGCTTTTCCGGACCGCAAGAGACCCAGTACTTC,CASSFSGPQETQYF
NA,TRBV2,TRBJ2-5,TRBD2,TGTGCCAGCAGTGAAGGTTCCGTGGGGGGGGGTTTCGAGACCCAGTACTTC,CASSEGSVGGGFETQYF
few,TRBV12-3/TRBV12-4,TRBJ1-4,NA,TGCGCCAGCAGCTTGGGTGAAAAACTGTTTTTT,CASSLGEKLFF
NA,TRBV4-1,TRBJ2-7,NA,TGCGCCAGCAGCCAAGACAGGGGCTTCGGAATCAGGCAGTACTTC,CASSQDRGFGIRQYF
few,TRBV7-6,TRBJ2-5,TRBD2,TGTGCCAGCAGCTTAGGGGGAGGGTCGATGACCCAGTACTTC,CASSLGGGSMTQYF
few,TRBV12-1,TRBJ2-4,NA,TGTGCCAGCAGTCCAACCGGGGGGGCCGACAAAAACATTCAGTACTTC,CASSPTGGADKNIQYF
NA,TRBV20-1,TRBJ2-3,NA,TGCAGTGCACCCCCTCGACGGGTGGCGCAGTATTTT,CSAPPRRVAQYF
few,TRBV5-1,TRBJ2-6,NA,TGCGCCAGCAGCTCGTCGAAAGCAGGACCCTCTGGGGCCAACGTCCTGACTTTC,CASSSSKAGPSGANVLTF
NA,TRBV5-4,TRBJ1-1,NA,TGTGCCAGCAGCTTGGAAAGCGGCTACACTGAAGCTTTCTTT,CASSLESGYTEAFF
NA,TRBV7-8,TRBJ2-3,TRBD2,TGTGCCAGCAGCCCTTACGGGACTAGACTGATAGATACGCAGTATTTT,CASSPYGTRLIDTQYF
NA,TRBV19,TRBJ1-2,NA,TGTGCCAGTAGTATGGCGGGGTTCTATGGCTACACCTTC,CASSMAGFYGYTF
many,TRBV24-1,TRBJ2-3,NA,TGTGCCACCGGGCACCCGTCCACAGATACGCAGTATTTT,CATGHPSTDTQYF
once,TRBV12-3/TRBV12-4,TRBJ1-2,NA,TGTGCCAGCAGCCCCGCCGGCGAGCGCTACACCTTC,CASSPAGERYTF
few,TRBV5-1,TRBJ2-3,TRBD2,TGCGCCAGCAGCTTGGAGGGGCGGGAGTTCGGTGGCACAGATACGCAGTATTTT,CASSLEGREFGGTDTQYF
NA,TRBV12-3/TRBV12-4,TRBJ1-2,NA,TGTGCCAGCAGTTTAGCACGCTATGGCTACACCTTC,CASSLARYGYTF
NA,TRBV2,TRBJ2-3,TRBD2,TGTGCCAGCAGCCGCCCGGGACTAGCGGGAGGGGATACGCAGTATTTT,CASSRPGLAGGDTQYF
NA,TRBV7-2,TRBJ2-2,NA,TGTGCCAGCAGTCCCCGTAGGGCGAACACCGGGGAGCTGTTTTTT,CASSPRRANTGELFF
few,TRBV7-8,TRBJ1-6,NA,TGTGCCAGCAGTTGGGGGGAGGGGAGTTCACCCCTCCACTTT,CASSWGEGSSPLHF
NA,TRBV5-5,TRBJ2-2,TRBD2,TGTGCCAGCAGCTGGACCCAGACAGGGACTAGCGAACACGGGGAGCTGTTTTTT,CASSWTQTGTSEHGELFF
few,TRBV9,TRBJ1-1,TRBD1,TGTGCCAGCAGCCTCCTCCCCCAGGGGGCCGTGAACACTGAAGCTTTCTTT,CASSLLPQGAVNTEAFF
NA,TRBV7-3,TRBJ2-3,NA,TGTGCCAGCAGCTTAATACACGGTTTTGGCGGAGATACGCAGTATTTT,CASSLIHGFGGDTQYF
NA,TRBV13,TRBJ2-1,NA,TGTGCCAGCAGCCCCTTCCTACTTTCCTACAATGAGCAGTTCTTC,CASSPFLLSYNEQFF
few,TRBV20-1,TRBJ1-5,NA,TGCAGTGCTAGTAGGAATAGGGCAGGCAATCAGCCCCAGCATTTT,CSASRNRAGNQPQHF
NA,TRBV4-2,TRBJ2-1,TRBD2,TGTGCCAGCAGCCAAGCCGGCAGCGGGAGCCACAATGAGCAGTTCTTC,CASSQAGSGSHNEQFF
few,TRBV2,TRBJ2-2,TRBD2,TGTGCCAGCGGGGGGGAGTGGACGAACACCGGGGAGCTGTTTTTT,CASGGEWTNTGELFF
NA,TRBV7-8,TRBJ2-7,TRBD1,TGTGCCAGCAGCGACCGACAGGGGAGCGAGCAGTACTTC,CASSDRQGSEQYF
few,TRBV3-1,TRBJ2-5,NA,TGTGCCAGCAGCCAAAAGACAGAACAAGAGACCCAGTACTTC,CASSQKTEQETQYF
NA,TRBV9,TRBJ2-1,NA,TGTGCCAGCAGCGTAGGAGGGCGGGAGCAGTTCTTC,CASSVGGREQFF
NA,TRBV25-1,TRBJ2-5,NA,TGTGCCAGCAGTGAAGAAGAGACCCAGTACTTC,CASSEEETQYF